This TCR beta chain appears in the sequencing data of a study of cytomegalovirus exposure and HLA in healthy donors. Notes on this clone: Its antigen remains unidentified.

Study-level findings and limits: With high specificity and sensitivity, the classifier reportedly diagnosed cytomegalovirus status.

The length of the CDR3 is 15 residues. The V end lost 0 bases, the J end lost 3 bases, and 12 bases lay between the germline ends. Germline assignment: CDR1 SGHTA and CDR2 FQGTGA. PCR involved 60 Vbeta and 13 Jbeta primers. TCRdb's copy holds only in-frame clones and misses some; the assay was immunoSEQ multiplex PCR. This sample has some 150,000 clones; about 78% occur once, and the top ten carry approximately 4.2%. The rearrangement links TRBV7-3 to TRBJ2-7; D is possibly TRBD2 (5 bases). This TCR derives from a man between 45 and 60 years old in good health and CMV-seropositive. Sample: PBMCs. CDR3 sequence: CASSLTSSNGYEQYF. DNA for the CDR3: TGTGCCAGCAGCTTAACCTCTAGCAATGGCTACGAGCAGTACTTC.